These 28 T cell receptor beta chains came from one sample sequenced in a study of T cells in Graves' hyperthyroidism and ophthalmopathy. TCR beta CDR3 sequences were amplified from RNA transcripts. An initial round of RT-PCR targeting the TCR CDR3 relied on the HTBI primer set. MiXCR, applied by TCRdb to the multiplex PCR reads, yields one record per CDR3 protein. The table includes about 290,000 distinct CDR3 sequences, roughly 15% detected once. Sequencing input: blood. The receptor set was obtained from a woman in her fifties or sixties with Graves' hyperthyroidism that later progressed to Graves' ophthalmopathy.

This clonotype was counted many times. The J gene is TRBJ2-7, the V gene TRBV6-1; 9 bases line up with TRBD2. The germline gives CDR1 MNHNS, CDR2 SASEGT. This CDR3 is built from 14 residues. Unmatched junction bases numbered 4, after V lost 6 bases and J lost 1 base. CDR3: CASRSGRWSYEQYF. The CDR3 bases are TGTGCCAGCAGGAGCGGGAGGTGGTCCTACGAGCAGTACTTC.

This clonotype was found a few times. The rearrangement joins TRBV6-1 to TRBJ1-2; TRBD1 matches 7 bases. The CDR3 spans 14 residues. The junction had 10 bases not matched to a gene; V was cut back by 5 bases and J by 7 bases. Germline V gene data show CDR1 as MNHNS and CDR2 as SASEGT. The CDR3 here is CASSQITGVSGYTF. In nucleotides, the CDR3 is TGTGCCAGCAGTCAAATTACAGGGGTGAGTGGCTACACCTTC.

In this sample, this clonotype turned up many times. The rearrangement joins TRBV5-1 to TRBJ2-7; 8 nucleotides align to TRBD2. The CDR3 is made up of 15 amino acids. With V trimmed by 5 bases and J by 0 bases, 7 bases remained unmatched. Per germline, CDR1 SGHRS and CDR2 YFSETQ. The CDR3 here is CASSRSGTDSYEQYF. Here the CDR3 DNA reads TGCGCCAGCAGTCGTAGCGGGACCGACTCCTACGAGCAGTACTTC. Supplemented by reference TRBV5-1 and TRBJ2-7, the full variable domain reads KAGVTQTPRYLIKTRGQQVTLSCSPISGHRSVSWYQQTPGQGLQFLFEYFSETQRNKGNFPGRFSGRQFSNSRSEMNVSTLELGDSALYLCASSRSGTDSYEQYFGPGTRLTVT.

V and J are TRBV5-1 and TRBJ2-5; 7 nucleotides match TRBD1. Germline CDR1 is SGHRS and CDR2 is YFSETQ. Trimming at V came to 4 bases and at J to 5 bases, leaving 8 bases not matched to a gene. The CDR3 consists of 14 residues. The CDR3 DNA is TGCGCCAGCAGCCCCTTGACAGGGTTGGAGACCCAGTACTTC. Protein: CASSPLTGLETQYF.

There are many counts of this clonotype. The chain is built from TRBV10-3 and TRBJ1-1; D is perhaps TRBD1 (6 bases). V was clipped by 5 bases and J by 4 bases, with 11 bases between them. CDR3 length: 13 residues. CDR1 ENHRY and CDR2 SYGVKD come from the germline V gene. This CDR3 is CAISQGGSTEAFF. The CDR3 DNA reads as TGTGCCATCAGTCAAGGGGGGAGCACTGAAGCTTTCTTT.

The V gene is TRBV27, the J gene TRBJ2-5; D is possibly TRBD1 (6 bases). The CDR3 loop spans 15 amino acids. Trimming took off 3 bases at V and 5 bases at J, with 16 bases between the two ends. Germline CDR1 reads MNHEY; CDR2 reads SMNVEV (reference sequence). CDR3 DNA sequence: TGTGCCAGCAGTTTTGGGGGCGCAAGGAGGGAGACCCAGTACTTC. Translating it yields CASSFGGARRETQYF.

This clonotype was found many times. The rearrangement joins TRBV27 to TRBJ2-3; D gene unclear. Germline assignment: CDR1 MNHEY and CDR2 SMNVEV (reference sequence). The CDR3 length is 13 residues. V was trimmed by 5 bases and J by 2 bases, leaving 8 bases between them. The CDR3 bases are TGTGCCAGCAGTCCGGTGGCCACAGATACGCAGTATTTT. Amino acid sequence: CASSPVATDTQYF.

This clonotype appeared many times. The V call is TRBV11-1, the J call TRBJ2-3; D remains ambiguous. Trimming removed 4 bases at V and 2 bases at J, with 10 bases between. In germline, CDR1 is SGHAT, CDR2 FQDESV (reference sequence). This CDR3 is built from 14 residues. The CDR3 bases are TGTGCCAGCAGCTCCCGCGACCTCACAGATACGCAGTATTTT. Residues: CASSSRDLTDTQYF.

This clonotype was detected ten times or more. The chain has TRBV11-2 and TRBJ2-3; D is ambiguous. V lost 5 bases to trimming and J lost 1 base, with 10 bases between them. CDR3 size: 14 residues. Looked up from germline, CDR1 is SGHAT and CDR2 is FQNNGV. CDR3 nucleotide sequence: TGTGCCAGCAGCCCCCAGTGGGGCACAGATACGCAGTATTTT. Protein product: CASSPQWGTDTQYF.

This clonotype was seen many times. This chain joins TRBV6-1 and TRBJ2-1; a possible D gene is TRBD2 (5 bases). Looked up from germline, CDR1 is MNHNS and CDR2 is SASEGT. The CDR3 covers 13 residues. V was trimmed by 2 bases and J by 9 bases, leaving 11 bases between them. The CDR3: CASSESILAEQFF. CDR3 bases: TGTGCCAGCAGTGAATCTATCCTAGCTGAGCAGTTCTTC.

Only a few counts were recorded for this clonotype. This rearrangement joins TRBV5-1 to TRBJ2-5; 10 positions agree with TRBD1. V shed 4 bases and J 4 bases; nucleotides not matched to a gene: 7. The CDR3 is made up of 15 amino acids. Per germline, CDR1 SGHRS and CDR2 YFSETQ. The CDR3 DNA is TGCGCCAGCAGCGATCGGGACAGGGGTCGAGAGACCCAGTACTTC. Its translation: CASSDRDRGRETQYF.

The rearrangement uses TRBV9 and TRBJ2-1; 11 bases are a match to TRBD2. This CDR3 has 17 amino acids. V gave up 4 bases and J gave up 0 bases; unmatched junction bases: 6. Germline-derived CDR1 and CDR2 are SGDLS and YYNGEE. CDR3 DNA: TGTGCCAGCAGCACCCTAGCGGGAGGAAACTCCTACAATGAGCAGTTCTTC. Translated: CASSTLAGGNSYNEQFF.

The chain joins TRBV7-8 to TRBJ1-6, with D tentatively TRBD1 (5 bases). Germline CDR1 is SGHVS and CDR2 is FQNEAQ. The ends were cut back, 1 base at V and 2 bases at J, with 12 bases in the middle. The CDR3 extends over 17 amino acids. The CDR3 reads CASSLGRRGPYNSPLHF. As DNA, the CDR3 is TGTGCCAGCAGCTTAGGAAGGAGGGGACCCTATAATTCACCCCTCCACTTT.

The sample holds many counts of this clonotype. This chain joins TRBV7-4 and TRBJ1-1; 10 bases are a match to TRBD1. The CDR3 has 17 amino acids. V shed 3 bases and J 5 bases; nucleotides not matched to a gene: 12. The germline gives CDR1 SGHVT, CDR2 SQSDAQ. The DNA for the CDR3 is TGTGCCAGCAGCTTGACCAGACAGGGGGCGCGACAAACTGAAGCTTTCTTT. Protein product: CASSLTRQGARQTEAFF.

This clonotype was counted at least ten times. The genes are TRBV7-9 and TRBJ2-1; 10 nucleotides agree with TRBD2. Trimming took 2 bases from V and 8 from J; bases not matched to a gene: 9. The CDR3 runs to 16 residues. Germline V gene sequence: CDR1 SEHNR, CDR2 FQNEAQ (reference sequence). The CDR3 sequence: CASSLFRASGSHEQFF. The CDR3 DNA is TGTGCCAGCAGCTTATTTCGGGCTAGCGGGAGCCATGAGCAGTTCTTC.

This clonotype was found many times. The chain has TRBV18 and TRBJ2-3; D ambiguous. The CDR3 is made up of 12 amino acids. Trimming took 6 bases from V and 4 from J, leaving 8 bases between them. Per the germline V gene, CDR1 is KGHSH and CDR2 is LQKENI. CDR3 sequence: CASSPAADTQYF. DNA for the CDR3: TGTGCCAGCTCCCCGGCCGCAGATACGCAGTATTTT.

This clonotype was observed at least ten times. The genes are TRBV27 and TRBJ2-2, with 9 bases lining up with TRBD1. Germline CDR1 reads MNHEY; CDR2 reads SMNVEV (reference sequence). The CDR3 consists of 16 residues. V lost 5 bases to trimming and J lost 3 bases; unmatched junction nucleotides: 7. CDR3 DNA: TGTGCCAGCAGTCTAAGGGACAGGGCTTACACCGGGGAGCTGTTTTTT. Protein: CASSLRDRAYTGELFF.

The chain recombines TRBV11-2 with TRBJ2-7; 12 bases line up with TRBD2. This CDR3 is 16 amino acids long. The germline V gene encodes CDR1 SGHAT and CDR2 FQNNGV. J gave up 7 bases and V 5 bases, and 12 bases lay outside the gene matches. The CDR3 nucleotides are TGTGCCAGCAGCCCGGGACTAGCGGGTAGTTACAATGAGCAGTACTTC. This encodes CASSPGLAGSYNEQYF.

DNA for the CDR3: TGCAGTGCTAGAGTTTTTAGGCAAGAGACCCAGTACTTC. It is translated as CSARVFRQETQYF. The chain employs TRBV20-1 and TRBJ2-5; D unresolved. Between the trimmed V and J ends, which lost 1 base and 2 bases, there was a span of 8 bases. The CDR3 has 13 residues. Germline V lookup: CDR1 DFQATT, CDR2 SNEGSKA (reference sequence).

This clonotype was recorded at least ten times. This sequence joins TRBV28 and TRBJ2-2; TRBD1 aligns across 7 bases. Germline trimming cut 6 bases from V and 1 base from J; bases unmatched to any gene: 8. In germline, CDR1 is MDHEN, CDR2 SYDVKM. This CDR3 is built from 16 residues. The CDR3 DNA follows: TGTGCCAGCAGACAAAACTGGGACAGGAACACCGGGGAGCTGTTTTTT. It yields the protein CASRQNWDRNTGELFF.

The V and J genes are TRBV28 and TRBJ1-1, with no clear D. Germline loops: CDR1 MDHEN, CDR2 SYDVKM. Trimming removed 8 bases at V and 0 bases at J, with 28 bases between. The CDR3 totals 19 residues. CDR3 bases: TGTGCCAGCTCTCGACCCCGGGCACCGAACACCAATCTGAACACTGAAGCTTTCTTT. Amino acid sequence: CASSRPRAPNTNLNTEAFF.

This clonotype was detected a few times. The chain links TRBV6-5 to TRBJ2-2, with a weak D call TRBD1 (5 bases). Trimming shortened V by 0 bases and J by 6 bases, and 14 bases separated the two germline ends. This CDR3 region has 16 residues. Germline V CDR1 and CDR2: MNHEY, SVGAGI. CDR3: CASSYSQGSSSGELFF. The CDR3 DNA is TGTGCCAGCAGTTACTCGCAGGGTTCTAGTTCCGGGGAGCTGTTTTTT.

This clonotype was counted at least ten times. V usage is TRBV7-3 and J usage is TRBJ2-7; D is undetermined. Germline V gene lookup returns CDR1 SGHTA and CDR2 FQGTGA. Trimming stripped 2 bases from V and 5 bases from J, with 10 bases between. The CDR3 sequence is 13 residues long. The chain's CDR3 is CASSLLEGHEQYF. CDR3 sequence (DNA): TGTGCCAGCAGCTTACTAGAAGGGCACGAGCAGTACTTC.

Ten or more counts support this clonotype. This sequence joins TRBV10-3 and TRBJ1-2; D possibly corresponds to TRBD1 (5 bases). Trimming left V 0 bases short and J 3 bases short, with 8 bases between. This CDR3 spans 14 amino acids. The V gene's germline CDR1 is ENHRY and CDR2 SYGVKD. The CDR3 sequence: CAISESGGDYGYTF. CDR3 nucleotide sequence: TGTGCCATCAGTGAGTCCGGGGGTGACTATGGCTACACCTTC.

This clonotype was picked up many times. The genes are TRBV29-1 and TRBJ1-1; D not resolved. Trimming left V 6 bases short and J 1 base short, with 12 bases between. Germline loops: CDR1 SQVTM, CDR2 ANQGSEA. The CDR3 covers 13 residues. CDR3 nucleotide sequence: TGCAGCGTCGAGCGGCGGGGGAACACTGAAGCTTTCTTT. It codes for CSVERRGNTEAFF.

The J gene is TRBJ2-7, the V gene TRBV6-1; tentatively, D is TRBD2 (5 bases). Looked up from germline, CDR1 is MNHNS and CDR2 is SASEGT. V lost 6 bases and J 4 bases, leaving 16 bases between the germline ends. The CDR3 loop spans 14 amino acids. The CDR3, as DNA: TGTGCCAGCAGAATTAGCGACGGAAGTTACGAGCAGTACTTC. Its translation is CASRISDGSYEQYF.

This clonotype has a count of ten or more. The chain links TRBV11-3 to TRBJ2-5, with TRBD2 identical over 7 bases. Germline V lookup: CDR1 SGHNT, CDR2 YENEEA. The CDR3 contains 16 residues. Trimming took 1 base from V and 2 from J; bases not matched to a gene: 7. DNA for the CDR3: TGTGCCAGCAGCTTAGGTATAGCGGGCCGACAAGAGACCCAGTACTTC. Translation: CASSLGIAGRQETQYF.

The J gene is TRBJ1-2, the V gene TRBV7-3; TRBD1 matches at 8 bases. The trim removed 6 bases at V and 8 bases at J, leaving 14 bases unmatched. CDR3 length: 15 amino acids. Per germline, CDR1 SGHTA and CDR2 FQGTGA. The CDR3 loop reads CASSPGQGRLGGYTF. The DNA of the CDR3 is TGTGCCAGCAGTCCTGGACAGGGCCGCCTGGGGGGCTACACCTTC.